This T cell receptor beta chain is drawn from a study of circulating CD8 cells and anti-PD-1 response in melanoma. About the study: Treatment was intravenous nivolumab at 3 mg/kg every 2 weeks. About 45% of the 13 patients had prior targeted therapy or immunotherapy; seven did not. Findings and caveats of the study: DNEG was most diverse; TIGIT repertoires were least diverse. The cohort mixed treatment-naive and previously treated patients.

This clonotype was detected a few times. Its antigen is not known. Sorting of live CD3+CD8+TCRalphabeta+ cells by PD-1 and/or TIGIT gave four subsets. The QIAseq Immune Repertoire TCR panel built the libraries from about 14 ng of total RNA. TCRdb reanalysed the reads using MiXCR and keeps one entry per CDR3 protein. The profile shows about 800 distinct CDR3 sequences, 6.6% of them singletons. Material: CD8+ T cells from PBMCs, obtained at baseline or after one month of anti-PD-1 therapy (not recorded which). The receptor's source is a human donor with melanoma.

The CDR3, as DNA: TGTGCCAGCAGTTTCTACCTTACTAGCGGGAAGACCTACGAGCAGTACTTC. This codes for CASSFYLTSGKTYEQYF. J is TRBJ2-7 and V is TRBV28, with 10 bases lining up with TRBD2. The germline CDR1 and CDR2 sequences are MDHEN and SYDVKM. The CDR3 extends over 17 amino acids. The V segment lost 3 bases and the J segment 2 bases; nucleotides outside the gene matches: 10.